This T cell receptor (beta chain) is drawn from a study of T-cell memory formation after mild COVID-19. CDR1 SGHRS and CDR2 YFSETQ come from the germline V gene. This CDR3 is 13 amino acids long. V shed 0 bases and J shed 2 bases, with 6 bases lying between them. Findings and caveats of the study: Contracting CD4+ clones were located mainly in CM and EM, and CD8+ clones in EMRA. Clones contracting over day 15 to 85 were CD4/CD8 balanced, with later expanders leaning CD4+. Researchers found some responding clones in pre-infection memory, a sign that cross-reactive memory joined.

The 5'RACE method, run with constant-segment primers, produced TCR alpha and TCR beta cDNA libraries (carrying sample barcodes and UMIs). TCRdb reanalysed the 5' RACE reads using MiXCR and keeps one entry per CDR3 protein. In the table there are a few hundred thousand distinct CDR3 sequences, more than 15% of which are singletons. In this sample, this clonotype turned up many times. Its antigen is unknown. This TCR came from a man aged 18-30 years who had mild COVID-19 (a few samples of this study predate the infection). Cell type and time point are not known. Sequenced sample: PBMCs or a T cell subset sorted from them (not recorded which). The chain uses TRBV5-1 and TRBJ2-7; D gene unclear. The CDR3 sequence: CASSLESPYEQYF. The CDR3 coding sequence is TGCGCCAGCAGCTTGGAATCCCCCTACGAGCAGTACTTC.